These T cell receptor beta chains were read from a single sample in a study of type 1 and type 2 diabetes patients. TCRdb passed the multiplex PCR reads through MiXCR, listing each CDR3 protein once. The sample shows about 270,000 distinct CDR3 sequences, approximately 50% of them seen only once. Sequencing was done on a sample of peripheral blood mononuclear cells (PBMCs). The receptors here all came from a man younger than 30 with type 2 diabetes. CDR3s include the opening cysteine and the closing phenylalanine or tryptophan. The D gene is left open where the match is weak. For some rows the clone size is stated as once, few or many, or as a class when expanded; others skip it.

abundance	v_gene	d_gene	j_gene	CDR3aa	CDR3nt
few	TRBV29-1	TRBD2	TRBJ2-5	CSVDRGGSIPYF	TGCAGCGTTGACCGGGGGGGCTCGATCCCCTACTTC
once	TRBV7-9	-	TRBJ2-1	CASSYGVASSYNEQFF	TGTGCCAGCAGTTACGGGGTAGCCTCCTCCTACAATGAGCAGTTCTTC
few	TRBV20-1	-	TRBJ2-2	CSARGQGPGELFF	TGCAGTGCTAGAGGGCAGGGGCCCGGGGAGCTGTTTTTT
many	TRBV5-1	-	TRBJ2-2	CASSFNTGELFF	TGTGCCAGCAGCTTTAACACCGGGGAGCTGTTTTTT
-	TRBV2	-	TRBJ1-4	CASRQTGAPNEKLFF	TGTGCCAGCAGGCAAACCGGGGCCCCAAATGAAAAACTGTTTTTT
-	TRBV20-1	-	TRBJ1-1	CSARDLGGTFTEAFF	TGCAGTGCTAGAGATCTCGGGGGAACGTTCACTGAAGCTTTCTTT
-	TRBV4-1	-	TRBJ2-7	CASSQDLTSIYEQYF	TGCGCCAGCAGCCAAGATTTGACCTCAATCTACGAGCAGTACTTC
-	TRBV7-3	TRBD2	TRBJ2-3	CASSLRGHRGGTQYF	TGTGCTAGCAGCTTGCGGGGGCATCGGGGGGGTACGCAGTATTTT
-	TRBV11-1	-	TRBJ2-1	CATTPGLGYNEQFF	TGTGCCACAACACCGGGACTCGGATACAATGAGCAGTTCTTC
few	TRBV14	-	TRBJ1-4	CASSQDLGSGRDSAKDEKLFF	TGTGCCAGCAGCCAAGATCTTGGGAGTGGCAGGGATAGCGCCAAAGATGAAAAACTGTTTTTT
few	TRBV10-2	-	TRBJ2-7	CASSEIMGYEQYF	TGCGCCAGCAGTGAGATAATGGGCTACGAGCAGTACTTC
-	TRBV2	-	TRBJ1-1	CASSLDRLGTEAFF	TGTGCCAGCAGTCTTGATCGCTTGGGCACTGAAGCTTTCTTT
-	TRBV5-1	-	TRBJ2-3	CASSLERADTQYF	TGCGCCAGCAGCTTGGAACGGGCAGATACGCAGTATTTT
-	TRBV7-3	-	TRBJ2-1	CASSSRGTRGLRVNEQFF	TGTGCCAGCAGCTCCCGCGGAACTAGAGGACTACGGGTAAATGAGCAGTTCTTC
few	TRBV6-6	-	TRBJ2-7	CASSYTGADLSYEQYF	TGTGCCAGCAGTTACACAGGAGCAGACCTCTCCTACGAGCAGTACTTC
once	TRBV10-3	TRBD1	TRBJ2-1	CAISESGTEYNEQFF	TGTGCCATCAGTGAGTCGGGGACAGAATACAATGAGCAGTTCTTC
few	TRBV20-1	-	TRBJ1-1	CSARDGGHREAFF	TGCAGTGCTAGAGATGGGGGACACAGAGAAGCTTTCTTT
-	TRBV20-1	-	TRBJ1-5	CNVRQQIPGNFYNQPQHF	TGCAATGTTAGACAACAAATTCCAGGGAATTTCTACAATCAGCCCCAGCATTTT
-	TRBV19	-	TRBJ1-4	CASRWGIRGNEKLFF	TGTGCCAGTAGATGGGGGATTCGTGGTAATGAAAAACTGTTTTTT
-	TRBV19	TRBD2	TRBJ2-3	CASSIEGTSGIDTQYF	TGTGCCAGTAGTATAGAGGGGACTAGCGGGATAGATACGCAGTATTTT
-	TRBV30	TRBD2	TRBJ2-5	CAWSVSGAETQYF	TGTGCCTGGAGTGTAAGCGGGGCCGAGACCCAGTACTTC
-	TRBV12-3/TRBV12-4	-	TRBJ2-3	CASSGSRGTDTQYF	TGTGCCAGCTCCGGCTCAAGGGGCACAGATACGCAGTATTTT
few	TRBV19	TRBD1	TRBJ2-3	CASRQDRGTDTQYF	TGTGCCAGTAGGCAGGACAGGGGCACAGATACGCAGTATTTT